The 10 T cell receptor beta chains listed next were all sequenced from one sample in a study of blood T cell repertoires in COVID-19. Repertoires were generated with immunoSEQ multiplex PCR, while TCRdb's copy carries only in-frame clones and drops some. The table lists under 150,000 clones, approximately 90% of them singletons. The specimen was peripheral blood. The receptors come from a woman aged 45-65 years with acute or convalescent COVID-19.

J is TRBJ1-1 and V is TRBV5-1, with D possibly TRBD1 on 6 matching bases. CDR1 and CDR2 (germline): SGHRS, YFSETQ. The CDR3 covers 15 residues. Trimming removed 2 bases at V and 3 bases at J, with 14 bases between. In DNA, the CDR3 is TGCGCCAGCAGCTTAGCCGCTTACAGGGACACTGAAGCTTTCTTT. Its translation: CASSLAAYRDTEAFF.

This chain uses TRBV6-5 with TRBJ2-1; D possibly corresponds to TRBD2 (5 bases). V lost 2 bases and J lost 4, with 6 bases in between. The CDR3 contains 13 residues. In germline, CDR1 is MNHEY, CDR2 SVGAGI. The CDR3 DNA is TGTGCCAGCAGTTACCGGGGTTACAATGAGCAGTTCTTC. Translated: CASSYRGYNEQFF.

The chain links TRBV6-5 to TRBJ1-2, with D maybe TRBD1 (6 bases). The CDR3 has 15 residues. V lost 7 bases and J lost 7, with 22 bases in between. Germline lookup yields CDR1 MNHEY and CDR2 SVGAGI. DNA for the CDR3: TGTGCCAGCACGCGCTGGGGGCGCGACACTGCTGGCTACACCTTC. It is translated as CASTRWGRDTAGYTF.

This clone was counted once. This chain links TRBV4-2 with TRBJ2-3; TRBD1 aligns across 7 bases. CDR1 is LGHNA, CDR2 YNFKEQ, per germline. With V trimmed by 0 bases and J by 3 bases, 6 bases remained unmatched. The CDR3 extends over 16 amino acids. As DNA, the CDR3 is TGTGCCAGCAGCCAAGAGACAGGGTGGTTGACAGATACGCAGTATTTT. It encodes CASSQETGWLTDTQYF.

The rearrangement uses TRBV2 and TRBJ2-3; 8 nucleotides match TRBD1. The CDR3 has 16 residues. Germline trimming cut 10 bases from V and 2 bases from J; bases unmatched to any gene: 14. The germline CDR1 and CDR2 sequences are SNHLY and FYNNEI. In DNA, the CDR3 is TGTGCCACCCTCCCCCAGGGGGCGATTCCCACAGATACGCAGTATTTT. Translated, it gives CATLPQGAIPTDTQYF.

The V gene is TRBV12-3 or TRBV12-4, the J gene TRBJ1-2; D is unresolved. The CDR3 spans 13 residues. V lost 4 bases, J lost 2 bases, and 8 bases lay in between. For the CDR3, the DNA is TGTGCCAGCAGTTCAACAGTCAACTATGGCTACACCTTC. Its translation: CASSSTVNYGYTF.

The chain uses TRBV5-1 and TRBJ2-3; D might be TRBD2 (6 bases). CDR3 size: 14 residues. The V gene lost 3 bases and the J gene lost 2 bases, with 10 bases spanning the gap. Germline V gene lookup returns CDR1 SGHRS and CDR2 YFSETQ. CDR3 DNA: TGCGCCAGCAGCTCTGGACTACACACAGATACGCAGTATTTT. Its protein is CASSSGLHTDTQYF.

V gene TRBV4-2 combines with J gene TRBJ2-7; perhaps TRBD1 as D (5 bases). Trimming removed 0 bases at V and 5 bases at J, with 8 bases between. This CDR3 has 13 amino acids. Germline lookup yields CDR1 LGHNA and CDR2 YNFKEQ. CDR3 sequence reads: CASSQEGLDEQYF. CDR3 DNA: TGTGCCAGCAGCCAAGAGGGGCTCGACGAGCAGTACTTC.

The V call is TRBV28, the J call TRBJ1-2; maybe TRBD1 (6 bases). The germline CDR1 and CDR2 sequences are MDHEN and SYDVKM. This CDR3 has 13 residues. Trimming took off 2 bases at V and 4 bases at J, with 8 bases between the two ends. In nucleotides, the CDR3 is TGTGCCAGCAGTTTAGGGGGGGCCTATGGCTACACCTTC. It codes for CASSLGGAYGYTF.

The V call is TRBV30, the J call TRBJ1-6, with D possibly matching TRBD1 (6 bases). V lost 3 bases to trimming and J lost 7 bases, with 13 bases between them. There are 14 residues in the CDR3. Germline V gene sequence: CDR1 GTSNPN, CDR2 SVGIG (reference sequence). As DNA, the CDR3 is TGTGCCTGGAGCGGGGGGCTGGGGAATTCACCCCTCCACTTT. Its translation: CAWSGGLGNSPLHF.